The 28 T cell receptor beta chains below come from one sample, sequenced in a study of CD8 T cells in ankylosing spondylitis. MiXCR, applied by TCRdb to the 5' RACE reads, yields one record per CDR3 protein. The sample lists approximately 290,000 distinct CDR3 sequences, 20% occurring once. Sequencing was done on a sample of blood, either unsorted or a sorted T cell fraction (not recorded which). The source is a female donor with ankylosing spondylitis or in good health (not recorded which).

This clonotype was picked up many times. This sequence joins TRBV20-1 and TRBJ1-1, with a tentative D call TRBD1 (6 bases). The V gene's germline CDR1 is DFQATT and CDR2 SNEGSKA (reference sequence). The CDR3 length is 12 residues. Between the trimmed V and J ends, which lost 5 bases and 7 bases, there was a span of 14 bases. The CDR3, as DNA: TGCAGTGCTGGGGGCGCAAAGCTTGAAGCTTTCTTT. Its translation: CSAGGAKLEAFF.

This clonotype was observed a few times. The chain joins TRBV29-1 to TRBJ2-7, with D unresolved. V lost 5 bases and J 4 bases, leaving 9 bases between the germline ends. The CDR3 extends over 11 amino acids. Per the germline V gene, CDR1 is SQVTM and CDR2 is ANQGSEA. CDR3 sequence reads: CSVNHRYEQYF. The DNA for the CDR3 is TGCAGCGTTAATCATCGGTACGAGCAGTACTTC.

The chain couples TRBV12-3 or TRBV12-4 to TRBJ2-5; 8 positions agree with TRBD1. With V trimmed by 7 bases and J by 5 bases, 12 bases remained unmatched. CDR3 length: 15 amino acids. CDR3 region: CASTQRTGYLETQYF. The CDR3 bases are TGTGCCAGCACCCAACGGACAGGGTATTTGGAGACCCAGTACTTC.

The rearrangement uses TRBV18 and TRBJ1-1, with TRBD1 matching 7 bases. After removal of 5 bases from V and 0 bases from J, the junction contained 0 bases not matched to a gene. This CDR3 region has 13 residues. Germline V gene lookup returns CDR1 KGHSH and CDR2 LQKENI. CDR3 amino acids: CASSGQVNTEAFF. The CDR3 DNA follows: TGTGCCAGCTCAGGACAGGTGAACACTGAAGCTTTCTTT.

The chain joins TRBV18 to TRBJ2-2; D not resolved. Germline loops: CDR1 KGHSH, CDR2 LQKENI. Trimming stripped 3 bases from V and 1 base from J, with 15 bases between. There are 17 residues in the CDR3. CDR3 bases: TGTGCCAGCTCACCCTCCCTACCTAGACAGAACACCGGGGAGCTGTTTTTT. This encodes CASSPSLPRQNTGELFF.

CDR3 region: CSARQQRMNTEAFF. In nucleotides, the CDR3 is TGCAGTGCTAGACAACAGAGGATGAACACTGAAGCTTTCTTT. V is TRBV20-1 and J is TRBJ1-1, with D unresolved. The CDR3 has 14 residues. The germline gives CDR1 DFQATT, CDR2 SNEGSKA (reference sequence). The V end was cut by 2 bases, the J end by 0 bases, with 10 bases between.

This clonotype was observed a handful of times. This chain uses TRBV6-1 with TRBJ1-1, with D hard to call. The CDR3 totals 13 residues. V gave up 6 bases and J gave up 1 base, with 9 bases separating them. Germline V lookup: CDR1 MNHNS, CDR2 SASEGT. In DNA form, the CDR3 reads TGTGCCAGCAGAACGGCGGGGAACACTGAAGCTTTCTTT. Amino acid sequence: CASRTAGNTEAFF.

The CDR3 nucleotides read TGTGCCAGCAGCCCTGGACTAGCGGGAGACAGGGAGCAGTTCTTC. It translates to CASSPGLAGDREQFF. J is TRBJ2-1 and V is TRBV11-2; 13 bases are shared with TRBD2. Germline CDR1 SGHAT, CDR2 FQNNGV. The CDR3 contains 15 residues. V was clipped by 5 bases and J by 10 bases; unmatched bases: 8.

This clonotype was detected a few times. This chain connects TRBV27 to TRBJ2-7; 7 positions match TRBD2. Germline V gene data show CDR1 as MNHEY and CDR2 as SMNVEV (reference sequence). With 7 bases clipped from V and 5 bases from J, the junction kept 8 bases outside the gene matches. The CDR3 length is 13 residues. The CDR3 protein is CASTPGGRNEQYF. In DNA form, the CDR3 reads TGTGCCAGCACCCCCGGGGGGAGGAACGAGCAGTACTTC.

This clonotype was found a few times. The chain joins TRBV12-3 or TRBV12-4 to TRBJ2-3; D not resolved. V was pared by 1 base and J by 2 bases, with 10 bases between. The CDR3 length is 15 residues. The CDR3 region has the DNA TGTGCCAGCAGTTTAGGGCGGCCCCCCACAGATACGCAGTATTTT. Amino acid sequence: CASSLGRPPTDTQYF.

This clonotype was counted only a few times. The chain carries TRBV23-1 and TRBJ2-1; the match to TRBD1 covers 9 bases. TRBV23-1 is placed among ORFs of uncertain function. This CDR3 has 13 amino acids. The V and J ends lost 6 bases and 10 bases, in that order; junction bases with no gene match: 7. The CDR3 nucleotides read TGCGCCAGCAGCCACAGGGGGCGCGGGGAGCAGTTCTTC. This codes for CASSHRGRGEQFF.

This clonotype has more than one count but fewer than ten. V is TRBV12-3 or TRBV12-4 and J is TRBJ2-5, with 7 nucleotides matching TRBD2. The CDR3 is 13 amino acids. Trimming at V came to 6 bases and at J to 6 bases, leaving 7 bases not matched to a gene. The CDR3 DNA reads TGTGCCAGCAGCGTCAGCGGGACTCAGACCCAGTACTTC. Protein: CASSVSGTQTQYF.

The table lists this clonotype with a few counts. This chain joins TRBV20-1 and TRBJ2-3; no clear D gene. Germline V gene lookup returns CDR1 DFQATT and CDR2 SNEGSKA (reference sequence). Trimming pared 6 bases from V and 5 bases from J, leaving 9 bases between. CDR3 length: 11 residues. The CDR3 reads CSATTLDTQYF. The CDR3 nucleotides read TGCAGTGCCACGACTCTAGATACGCAGTATTTT.

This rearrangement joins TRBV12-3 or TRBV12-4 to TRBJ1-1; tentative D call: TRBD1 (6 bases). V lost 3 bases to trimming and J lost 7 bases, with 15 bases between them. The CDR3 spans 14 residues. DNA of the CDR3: TGTGCCAGCAGTTTCGGGGGGCGTCCTGGTGAAGCTTTCTTT. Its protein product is CASSFGGRPGEAFF.

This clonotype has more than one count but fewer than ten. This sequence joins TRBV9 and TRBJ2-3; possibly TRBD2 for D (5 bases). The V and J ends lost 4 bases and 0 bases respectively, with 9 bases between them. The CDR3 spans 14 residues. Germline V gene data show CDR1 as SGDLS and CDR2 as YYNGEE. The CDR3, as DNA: TGTGCCAGCAGCCACACGGGGAGCACAGATACGCAGTATTTT. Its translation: CASSHTGSTDTQYF.

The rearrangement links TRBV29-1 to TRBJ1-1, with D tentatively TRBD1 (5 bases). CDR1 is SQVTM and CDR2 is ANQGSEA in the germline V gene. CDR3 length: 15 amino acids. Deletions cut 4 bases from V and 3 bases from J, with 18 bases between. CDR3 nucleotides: TGCAGCGTTGCCCATTCCGGGACGGGCCACACTGAAGCTTTCTTT. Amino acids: CSVAHSGTGHTEAFF.

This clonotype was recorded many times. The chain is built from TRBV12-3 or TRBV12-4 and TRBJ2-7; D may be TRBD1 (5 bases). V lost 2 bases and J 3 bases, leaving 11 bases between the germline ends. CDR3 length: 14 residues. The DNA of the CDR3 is TGTGCCAGCAGTTTACAAGGGGCGTACTACGAGCAGTACTTC. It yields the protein CASSLQGAYYEQYF.

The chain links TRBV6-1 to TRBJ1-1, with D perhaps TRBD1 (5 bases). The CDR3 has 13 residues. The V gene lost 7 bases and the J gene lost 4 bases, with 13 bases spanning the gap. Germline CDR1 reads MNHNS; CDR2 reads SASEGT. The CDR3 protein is CASNVIGGTEAFF. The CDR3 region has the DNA TGTGCCAGCAATGTCATTGGGGGCACTGAAGCTTTCTTT.

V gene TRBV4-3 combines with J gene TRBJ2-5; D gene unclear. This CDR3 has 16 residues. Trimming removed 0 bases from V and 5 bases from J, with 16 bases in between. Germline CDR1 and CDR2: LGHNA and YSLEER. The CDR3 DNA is TGCGCCAGCAGCCAAGACGGTGGGATGGGTCCGGAGACCCAGTACTTC. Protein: CASSQDGGMGPETQYF.

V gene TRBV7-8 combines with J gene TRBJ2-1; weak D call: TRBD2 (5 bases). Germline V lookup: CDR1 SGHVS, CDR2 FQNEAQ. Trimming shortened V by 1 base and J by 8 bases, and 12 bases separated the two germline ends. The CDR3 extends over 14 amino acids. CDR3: CASSLGLSGDEQFF. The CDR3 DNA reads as TGTGCCAGCAGCTTAGGACTATCTGGGGATGAGCAGTTCTTC. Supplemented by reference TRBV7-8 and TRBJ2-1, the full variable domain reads GAGVSQSPRYKVAKRGQDVALRCDPISGHVSLFWYQQALGQGPEFLTYFQNEAQLDKSGLPSDRFFAERPEGSVSTLKIQRTQQEDSAVYLCASSLGLSGDEQFFGPGTRLTVL.

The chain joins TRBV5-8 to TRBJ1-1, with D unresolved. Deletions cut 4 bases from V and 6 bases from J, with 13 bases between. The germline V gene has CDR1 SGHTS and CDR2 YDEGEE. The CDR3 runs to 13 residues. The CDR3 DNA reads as TGTGCCAGCAGCGCTATCGGTAGGTCTGAAGCTTTCTTT. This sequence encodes CASSAIGRSEAFF.

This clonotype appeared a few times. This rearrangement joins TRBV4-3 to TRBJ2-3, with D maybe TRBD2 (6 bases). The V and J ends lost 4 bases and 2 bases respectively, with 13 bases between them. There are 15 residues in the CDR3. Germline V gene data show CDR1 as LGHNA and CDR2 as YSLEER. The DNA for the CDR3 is TGCGCCAGCAGCCCGATGGGGACTTCCACAGATACGCAGTATTTT. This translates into CASSPMGTSTDTQYF.

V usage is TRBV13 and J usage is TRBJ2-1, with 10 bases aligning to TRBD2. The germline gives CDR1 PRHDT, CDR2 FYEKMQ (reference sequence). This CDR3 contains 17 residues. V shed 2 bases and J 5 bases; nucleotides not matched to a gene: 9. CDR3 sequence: CASSLLSGRALDNEQFF. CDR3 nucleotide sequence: TGTGCCAGCAGCTTACTAAGCGGGAGGGCCCTCGACAATGAGCAGTTCTTC.

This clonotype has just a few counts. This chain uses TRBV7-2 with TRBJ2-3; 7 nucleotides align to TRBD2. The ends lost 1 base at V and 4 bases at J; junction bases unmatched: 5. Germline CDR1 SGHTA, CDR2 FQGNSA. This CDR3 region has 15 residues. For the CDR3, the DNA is TGTGCCAGCAGCTTAGGGGGGGAGGGTCCAGATACGCAGTATTTT. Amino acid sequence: CASSLGGEGPDTQYF.

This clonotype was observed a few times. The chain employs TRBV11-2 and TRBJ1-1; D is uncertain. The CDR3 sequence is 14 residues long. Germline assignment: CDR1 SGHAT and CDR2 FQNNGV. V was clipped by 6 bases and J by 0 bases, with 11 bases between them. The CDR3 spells CASSPQNMNTEAFF. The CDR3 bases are TGTGCCAGCAGTCCACAGAACATGAACACTGAAGCTTTCTTT. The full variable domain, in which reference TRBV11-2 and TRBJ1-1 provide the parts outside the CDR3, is EAGVAQSPRYKIIEKRQSVAFWCNPISGHATLYWYQQILGQGPKLLIQFQNNGVVDDSQLPKDRFSAERLKGVDSTLKIQPAKLEDSAVYLCASSPQNMNTEAFFGQGTRLTVV.

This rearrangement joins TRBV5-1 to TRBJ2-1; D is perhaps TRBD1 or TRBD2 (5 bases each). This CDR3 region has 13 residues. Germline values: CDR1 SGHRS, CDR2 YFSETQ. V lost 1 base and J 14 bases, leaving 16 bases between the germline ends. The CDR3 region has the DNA TGCGCCAGCAGCTTGACGGGACCGACCGGGAAGTTCTTC. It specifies CASSLTGPTGKFF.

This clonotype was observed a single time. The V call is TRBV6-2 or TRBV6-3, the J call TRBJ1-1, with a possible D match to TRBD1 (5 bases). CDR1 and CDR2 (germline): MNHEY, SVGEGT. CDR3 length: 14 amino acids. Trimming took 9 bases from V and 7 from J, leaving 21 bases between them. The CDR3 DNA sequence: TGTGCCAGTAGGAGAGGGACCGCCGTGGGTGAAGCTTTCTTT. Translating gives CASRRGTAVGEAFF.

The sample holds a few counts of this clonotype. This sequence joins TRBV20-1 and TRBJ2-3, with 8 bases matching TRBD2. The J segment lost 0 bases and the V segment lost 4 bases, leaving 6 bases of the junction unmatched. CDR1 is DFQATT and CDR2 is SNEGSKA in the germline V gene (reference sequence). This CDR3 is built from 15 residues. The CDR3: CSAILSSGSTDTQYF. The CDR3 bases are TGCAGTGCTATACTCTCTAGCGGGAGCACAGATACGCAGTATTTT.